A single sample gave rise to the 18 T cell receptor beta chains below, sequenced in a study of blood T cell repertoires in COVID-19. Using immunoSEQ multiplex PCR, the repertoire was profiled, and TCRdb retains in-frame clones only, with some absent. The sample has fewer than 150,000 clones, about 79% seen once. The specimen was peripheral blood. Receptors were obtained from a man aged 65 to 85 with acute or convalescent COVID-19.

The gene calls are TRBV30 and TRBJ1-2; 7 bases line up with TRBD1. CDR1 GTSNPN and CDR2 SVGIG come from the germline V gene (reference sequence). The CDR3 is 13 residues long. Germline trimming cut 1 base from V and 8 bases from J; bases unmatched to any gene: 7. The CDR3 protein is CAWSEGAGLGYTF. CDR3 in DNA: TGTGCCTGGAGTGAGGGGGCTGGTTTGGGCTACACCTTC.

This sequence joins TRBV7-3 and TRBJ2-2, with D perhaps TRBD2 (5 bases). CDR3 length: 16 amino acids. The V end was cut by 5 bases, the J end by 5 bases, with 18 bases between. The germline V gene has CDR1 SGHTA and CDR2 FQGTGA. The CDR3, as DNA: TGTGCCAGCAGCACGAGCATGAGGGCTGGAACCGGGGAGCTGTTTTTT. It is translated as CASSTSMRAGTGELFF.

This chain links TRBV5-4 with TRBJ1-3; D may be TRBD1 (6 bases). V dropped 2 bases and J dropped 2 bases, with 8 bases sitting between them. The CDR3 loop spans 14 amino acids. From germline, CDR1 is SGHNT and CDR2 YYREEE (reference sequence). The CDR3 sequence is CASSFDRTGNTIYF. In DNA form, the CDR3 reads TGTGCCAGCAGCTTCGACAGGACTGGAAACACCATATATTTT.

This chain uses TRBV18 with TRBJ1-5, with TRBD1 matching over 11 bases. The germline gives CDR1 KGHSH, CDR2 LQKENI. V dropped 3 bases and J dropped 5; count of bases not matched to a gene: 6. This CDR3 spans 16 amino acids. This CDR3 is CASSPTRTGGDQPQHF. The CDR3 DNA sequence: TGTGCCAGCTCACCCACCCGGACAGGGGGCGATCAGCCCCAGCATTTT.

In this sample, this clone turned up a few times. The genes are TRBV6-5 and TRBJ1-1; possibly TRBD1 for D (6 bases). The germline gives CDR1 MNHEY, CDR2 SVGAGI. The CDR3 consists of 13 residues. Trimming took 3 bases from V and 11 from J, leaving 16 bases between them. The CDR3 region has the DNA TGTGCCAGCAGTTATCATTACAGGGACCGGGCTTTCTTT. Its protein is CASSYHYRDRAFF.

CDR3 sequence (DNA): TGTGCCAGCAGCTTATTCCTAGCGGGGGGGCGGAATGAGCAGTTCTTC. Translating it yields CASSLFLAGGRNEQFF. V and J are TRBV7-3 and TRBJ2-1; 12 bases are shared with TRBD2. The V gene's germline CDR1 is SGHTA and CDR2 FQGTGA. With V trimmed by 2 bases and J by 7 bases, 6 bases remained unmatched. The CDR3 extends over 16 amino acids. Filled out from reference TRBV7-3 and TRBJ2-1, the complete variable domain reads GAGVSQTPSNKVTEKGKYVELRCDPISGHTALYWYRQSLGQGPEFLIYFQGTGAADDSGLPNDRFFAVRPEGSVSTLKIQRTERGDSAVYLCASSLFLAGGRNEQFFGPGTRLTVL.

The rearrangement links TRBV11-2 to TRBJ1-6, with a tentative D call TRBD1 (5 bases). The germline V gene encodes CDR1 SGHAT and CDR2 FQNNGV. Trimming pared 5 bases from V and 11 bases from J, leaving 16 bases between. This CDR3 is 14 amino acids long. CDR3: CASSPRVQGTPLHF. DNA for the CDR3: TGTGCCAGCAGCCCCAGGGTCCAGGGAACACCCCTCCACTTT.

This chain uses TRBV18 with TRBJ1-1; no firm D call. This CDR3 spans 14 amino acids. Germline CDR1 reads KGHSH; CDR2 reads LQKENI. V was cut by 2 bases and J by 0 bases, with 7 bases left in between. CDR3 protein: CASSPNTVNTEAFF. The DNA for the CDR3 is TGTGCCAGCTCACCAAACACAGTGAACACTGAAGCTTTCTTT.

This chain links TRBV24-1 with TRBJ1-2; no clear D gene. The germline V gene encodes CDR1 KGHDR and CDR2 SFDVKD. The CDR3 extends over 12 amino acids. Trimming removed 5 bases at V and 1 base at J, with 4 bases between. CDR3 nucleotides: TGTGCCACCAGTGGTTATAACTATGGCTACACCTTC. Translating it yields CATSGYNYGYTF.

This clone was recorded once. The V call is TRBV11-3, the J call TRBJ1-2; TRBD1 agrees at 8 bases. Per the germline V gene, CDR1 is SGHNT and CDR2 is YENEEA. The CDR3 is made up of 13 amino acids. V shed 5 bases, J shed 6 bases, and the junction held 5 bases outside the gene matches. For the CDR3, the DNA is TGTGCCAGCAGCCCGATGGACAGGGATGGCTACACCTTC. It codes for CASSPMDRDGYTF.

The chain is built from TRBV19 and TRBJ1-6, with TRBD1 as a possible D gene (6 bases). The V gene lost 5 bases and the J gene lost 6 bases, with 14 bases spanning the gap. The CDR3 length is 15 residues. Per germline, CDR1 LNHDA and CDR2 SQIVND (reference sequence). The CDR3 loop is CASSSRTDGNSPLHF. As DNA, the CDR3 is TGTGCCAGTAGTTCACGGACAGACGGTAATTCACCCCTCCACTTT.

This chain links TRBV18 with TRBJ1-1; the D is unclear. CDR3 length: 15 amino acids. V lost 3 bases to trimming and J lost 1 base, with 12 bases between them. Germline CDR1 is KGHSH and CDR2 is LQKENI. This chain's CDR3 is CASSPYVSGNTEAFF. The CDR3 DNA reads as TGTGCCAGCTCACCGTACGTTTCGGGGAACACTGAAGCTTTCTTT.

This clone was seen a handful of times. The chain joins TRBV10-2 to TRBJ1-3, with a weak D call TRBD1 (5 bases). The CDR3 is 13 residues long. V shed 8 bases and J shed 3 bases, with 11 bases lying between them. Germline CDR1 WSHSY, CDR2 SAAADI. CDR3 sequence (DNA): TGCGCCAGCGGCAGGGATTTTGGAAACACCATATATTTT. It translates to CASGRDFGNTIYF.

The V and J genes are TRBV7-9 and TRBJ1-4; D may be TRBD1 (6 bases). The CDR3 is 15 residues long. V gave up 5 bases and J gave up 4 bases, with 14 bases separating them. Germline V gene data show CDR1 as SEHNR and CDR2 as FQNEAQ (reference sequence). The DNA of the CDR3 is TGTGCCAGCAGCGCCAGTGGGGGACATAATGAAAAACTGTTTTTT. Amino acids: CASSASGGHNEKLFF.

The chain is built from TRBV6-6 and TRBJ1-2; D gene uncertain. CDR3 length: 16 residues. V was shortened by 0 bases and J by 2 bases, with 13 bases between the two germline ends. CDR1 and CDR2 (germline): MNHNY, SVGAGI (reference sequence). CDR3 DNA: TGTGCCAGCAGTTACTCGACTCCTACCGTCAACTATGGCTACACCTTC. As protein: CASSYSTPTVNYGYTF.

This clone was picked up a small number of times. The chain combines TRBV7-2 with TRBJ1-2; 11 bases agree with TRBD1. The CDR3 has 17 residues. Germline CDR1 SGHTA, CDR2 FQGNSA. V was pared by 1 base and J by 7 bases, with 11 bases of the junction left unmatched. This CDR3 is CASSLGRGTGGNFGYTF. CDR3 nucleotide sequence: TGTGCCAGCAGCTTAGGGCGGGGGACAGGGGGAAATTTTGGCTACACCTTC.

The chain links TRBV28 to TRBJ1-2; possibly TRBD1 for D (6 bases). The CDR3 has 15 residues. Germline CDR1 is MDHEN and CDR2 is SYDVKM. Trimming removed 5 bases at V and 2 bases at J, with 15 bases between. CDR3 sequence reads: CASSTEGTSNYGYTF. DNA for the CDR3: TGTGCCAGCAGTACCGAAGGGACATCGAACTATGGCTACACCTTC.

This chain joins TRBV9 and TRBJ2-2; TRBD2 might be the D (6 bases). V was pared by 1 base and J by 4 bases, with 20 bases between. Per germline, CDR1 SGDLS and CDR2 YYNGEE. The CDR3 spans 18 residues. CDR3 sequence (DNA): TGTGCCAGCAGCGTATTCCTCATACCCGGGACTTCCACCGGGGAGCTGTTTTTT. It translates to CASSVFLIPGTSTGELFF. Full variable domain (outside the CDR3, taken from reference TRBV9 and TRBJ2-2): DSGVTQTPKHLITATGQRVTLRCSPRSGDLSVYWYQQSLDQGLQFLIQYYNGEERAKGNILERFSAQQFPDLHSELNLSSLELGDSALYFCASSVFLIPGTSTGELFFGEGSRLTVL.